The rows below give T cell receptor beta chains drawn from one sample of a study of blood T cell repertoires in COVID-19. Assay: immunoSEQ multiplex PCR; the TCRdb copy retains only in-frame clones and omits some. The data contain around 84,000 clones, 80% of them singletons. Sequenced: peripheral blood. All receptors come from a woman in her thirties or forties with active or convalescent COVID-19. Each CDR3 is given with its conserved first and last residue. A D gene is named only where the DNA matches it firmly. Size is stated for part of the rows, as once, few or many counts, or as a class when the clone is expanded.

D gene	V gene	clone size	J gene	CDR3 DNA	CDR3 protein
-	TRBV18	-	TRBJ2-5	TGTGCCAGCTCAATAGACAGCCAAGAGACCCAGTACTTC	CASSIDSQETQYF
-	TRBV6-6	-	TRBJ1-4	TGTGCCAGCAGACAAGGCGGTGAAAAACTGTTTTTT	CASRQGGEKLFF
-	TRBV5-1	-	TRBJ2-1	TGCGCCAGCACCGGTAGTGGCTCCTACAATGAGCAGTTCTTC	CASTGSGSYNEQFF
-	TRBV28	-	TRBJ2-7	TGTGCCAGCAGTTTTGCTCCGGACTCTGCCTACGAGCAGTACTTC	CASSFAPDSAYEQYF
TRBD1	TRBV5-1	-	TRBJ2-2	TGCGCCAGCAGCTTCGGGCAGGGGGCCTTTTACTCCGGGGAGCTGTTTTTT	CASSFGQGAFYSGELFF
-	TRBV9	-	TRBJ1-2	TGTGCCAGCAGCGACCCGGCAGGGGACGGCTACACCTTC	CASSDPAGDGYTF
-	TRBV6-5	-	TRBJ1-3	TGTGCCAGCAGTTACTCCAGGGGCGGAAACACCATATATTTT	CASSYSRGGNTIYF
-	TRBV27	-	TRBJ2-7	TGTGCCAGCCGGTCCGGGACACGCTCCTACGAGCAGTACTTC	CASRSGTRSYEQYF
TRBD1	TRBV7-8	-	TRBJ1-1	TGTGCCAGCAGGGCGCGGCAGGGGGTCACTGAAGCTTTCTTT	CASRARQGVTEAFF
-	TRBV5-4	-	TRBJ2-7	TGTGCCAGCAGCCCGGACCCCGACAGTTCCTACGAGCAGTACTTC	CASSPDPDSSYEQYF
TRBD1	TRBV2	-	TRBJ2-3	TGTGCCAGCAGTGAACAGGGGGCTGGAACAGATACGCAGTATTTT	CASSEQGAGTDTQYF
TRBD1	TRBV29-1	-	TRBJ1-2	TGCAGCACGGGGGACAGGGACTATGGCTACACCTTC	CSTGDRDYGYTF
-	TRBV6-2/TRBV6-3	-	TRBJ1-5	TGTGCCAGCAGTTCGGACAGAAGGAGCAATCAGCCCCAGCATTTT	CASSSDRRSNQPQHF
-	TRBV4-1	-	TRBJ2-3	TGCGCCAGCAGCCAAGATGATAGGACAGTTAATACGCAGTATTTT	CASSQDDRTVNTQYF
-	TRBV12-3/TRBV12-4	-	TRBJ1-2	TGTGCCAGCAGGGACAATCTTAACTATGGCTACACCTTC	CASRDNLNYGYTF
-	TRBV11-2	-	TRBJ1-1	TGTGCCAGCAGCTTTGGACAGCTGAACACTGAAGCTTTCTTT	CASSFGQLNTEAFF
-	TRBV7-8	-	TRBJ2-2	TGTGCCAGCAGCTTAGTCGACATCTCCAACACCGGGGAGCTGTTTTTT	CASSLVDISNTGELFF
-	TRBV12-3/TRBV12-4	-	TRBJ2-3	TGTGCCAGCGGCGGCGGCACAGATACGCAGTATTTT	CASGGGTDTQYF
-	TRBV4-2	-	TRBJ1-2	TGTGCCAGCAGCCAAGAATGGCAGAACTATGGCTACACCTTC	CASSQEWQNYGYTF
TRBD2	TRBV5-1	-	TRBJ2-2	TGCGCCAGCAGCTTGATGAGCGGGAGTCTGTTTTCTGGGGAGCTGTTTTTT	CASSLMSGSLFSGELFF
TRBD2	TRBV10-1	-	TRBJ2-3	TGCGCCAGCAGTACGGGACGGGGGGACACAGATACGCAGTATTTT	CASSTGRGDTDTQYF
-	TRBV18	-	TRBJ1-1	TGTGCCAGCTCACTCCTACGGGGGGCGAACACTGAAGCTTTCTTT	CASSLLRGANTEAFF
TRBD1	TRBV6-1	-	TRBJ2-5	TGTGCCAGCAGTGAGACAGGGGGCGTAGAAGAGACCCAGTACTTC	CASSETGGVEETQYF
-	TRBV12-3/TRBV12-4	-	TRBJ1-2	TGTGCCAGTGAGCCCGGAGCTGCTTATGGCTACACCTTC	CASEPGAAYGYTF
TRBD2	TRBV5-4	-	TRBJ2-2	TGTGCCAGCAGCTTCGAGCTAGCGGGAGTTGCCGGGGAGCTGTTTTTT	CASSFELAGVAGELFF
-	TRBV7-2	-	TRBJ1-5	TGTGCCAGCAGCATTGAACGGGGTAATCAGCCCCAGCATTTT	CASSIERGNQPQHF
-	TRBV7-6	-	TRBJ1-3	TGTGCCAGCAGCTTGTTACTCTCGGGGTCTGGAAACACCATATATTTT	CASSLLLSGSGNTIYF
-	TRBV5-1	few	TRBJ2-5	TGCGCCAGCAGCTGGGACCCCGGGGGTACAGAGACCCAGTACTTC	CASSWDPGGTETQYF
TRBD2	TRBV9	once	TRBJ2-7	TGTGCCAGCAGCGTAGCTGCGGGGGGCGGACCCTACGAGCAGTACTTC	CASSVAAGGGPYEQYF
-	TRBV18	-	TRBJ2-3	TGTGCCAGCTCACCACCCAGTTCTACAGATACGCAGTATTTT	CASSPPSSTDTQYF
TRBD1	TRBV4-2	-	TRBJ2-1	TGTGCCAGCAGCCAAGATGAGGGGGCGGTGGACAATGAGCAGTTCTTC	CASSQDEGAVDNEQFF
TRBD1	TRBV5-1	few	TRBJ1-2	TGCGCCAGCAGCTTGTGGGGACAGGGAGGCTACACCTTC	CASSLWGQGGYTF
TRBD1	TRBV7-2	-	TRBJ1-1	TGTGCCAGCAGCTCGCACCGGACAGGGAACACTGAAGCTTTCTTT	CASSSHRTGNTEAFF
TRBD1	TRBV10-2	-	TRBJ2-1	TGCGCCAGCAGCAAGTGGTTCCCCGGGACAGCGAACAATGAGCAGTTCTTC	CASSKWFPGTANNEQFF
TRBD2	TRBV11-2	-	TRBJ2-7	TGTGCCAGCAGCTTAGTGGGGGGGGACTCTTTCTACGAGCAGTACTTC	CASSLVGGDSFYEQYF
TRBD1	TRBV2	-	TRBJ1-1	TGTGCCAGCAGTCGCCCGACAGGGGCGTGGACTGAAGCTTTCTTT	CASSRPTGAWTEAFF
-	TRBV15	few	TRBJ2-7	TGTGCCACCAGCAGATATCAGACAGGCCCCCTCTACGAGCAGTACTTC	CATSRYQTGPLYEQYF